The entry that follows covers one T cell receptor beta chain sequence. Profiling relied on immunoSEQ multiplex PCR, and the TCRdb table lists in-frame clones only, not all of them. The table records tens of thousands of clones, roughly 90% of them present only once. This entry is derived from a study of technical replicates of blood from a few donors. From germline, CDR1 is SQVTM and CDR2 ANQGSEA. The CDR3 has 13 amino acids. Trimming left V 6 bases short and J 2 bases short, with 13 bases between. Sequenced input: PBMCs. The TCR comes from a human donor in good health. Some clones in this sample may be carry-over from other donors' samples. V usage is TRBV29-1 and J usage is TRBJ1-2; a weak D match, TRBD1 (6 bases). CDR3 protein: CSVMVGQNYGYTF. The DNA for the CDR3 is TGCAGCGTCATGGTCGGACAGAACTATGGCTACACCTTC.